A single T cell receptor (beta chain) is shown here with its context. Per germline, CDR1 LNHDA and CDR2 SQIVND (reference sequence). Trimming shortened V by 6 bases and J by 4 bases, and 15 bases separated the two germline ends. CDR3 length: 14 residues. These data originate in a study of blood T cells in healthy people across ages. Combining a sample-barcoded 5' primer with a J-beta primer mix, a second PCR ran for 7 to 11 cycles. In TCRdb, the 5' RACE reads were re-called with MiXCR into one record per CDR3 protein. The sample contains more than 500,000 distinct CDR3 sequences, about 25% of which appear only once.

The chain is built from TRBV19 and TRBJ1-1, with D unresolved. The receptor was isolated from a woman in her 70s in good health. Sequencing was performed on blood. The CDR3 here is CASSPSRAFTEAFF. CDR3 DNA: TGTGCCAGTAGCCCGTCAAGAGCGTTCACTGAAGCTTTCTTT. Full variable domain (rest looked up from reference TRBV19 and TRBJ1-1): DGGITQSPKYLFRKEGQNVTLSCEQNLNHDAMYWYRQDPGQGLRLIYYSQIVNDFQKGDIAEGYSVSREKKESFPLTVTSAQKNPTAFYLCASSPSRAFTEAFFGQGTRLTVV.